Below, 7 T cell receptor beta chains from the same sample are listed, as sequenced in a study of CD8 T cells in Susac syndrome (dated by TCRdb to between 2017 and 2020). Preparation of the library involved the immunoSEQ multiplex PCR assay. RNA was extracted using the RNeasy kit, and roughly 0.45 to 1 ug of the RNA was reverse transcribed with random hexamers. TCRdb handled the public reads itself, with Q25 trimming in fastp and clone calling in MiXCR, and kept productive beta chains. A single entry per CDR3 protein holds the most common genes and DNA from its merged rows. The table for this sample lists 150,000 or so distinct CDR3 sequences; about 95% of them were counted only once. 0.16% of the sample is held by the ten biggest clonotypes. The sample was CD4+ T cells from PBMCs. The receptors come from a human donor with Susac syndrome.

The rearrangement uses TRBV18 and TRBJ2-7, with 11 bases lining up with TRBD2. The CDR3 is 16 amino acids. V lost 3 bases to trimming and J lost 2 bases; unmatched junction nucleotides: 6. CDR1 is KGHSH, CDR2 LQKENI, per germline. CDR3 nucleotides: TGTGCCAGCTCACCCGATCCGGGACTAGCGGCCTACGAGCAGTACTTC. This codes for CASSPDPGLAAYEQYF. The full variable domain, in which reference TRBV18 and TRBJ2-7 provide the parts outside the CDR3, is NAGVMQNPRHLVRRRGQEARLRCSPMKGHSHVYWYRQLPEEGLKFMVYLQKENIIDESGMPKERFSAEFPKEGPSILRIQQVVRGDSAAYFCASSPDPGLAAYEQYFGPGTRLTVT.

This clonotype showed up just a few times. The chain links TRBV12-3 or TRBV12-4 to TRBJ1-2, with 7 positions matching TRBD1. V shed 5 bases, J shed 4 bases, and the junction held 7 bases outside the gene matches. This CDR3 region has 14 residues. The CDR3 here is CASSPGDSTYGYTF. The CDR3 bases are TGTGCCAGCAGTCCGGGGGACAGTACCTATGGCTACACCTTC.

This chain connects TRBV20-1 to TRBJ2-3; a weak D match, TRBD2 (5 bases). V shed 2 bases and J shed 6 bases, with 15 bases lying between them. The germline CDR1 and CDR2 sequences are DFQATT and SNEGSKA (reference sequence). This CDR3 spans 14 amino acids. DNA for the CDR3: TGCAGTGCTAGATTCCCGGGGTCGACGGATACGCAGTATTTT. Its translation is CSARFPGSTDTQYF.

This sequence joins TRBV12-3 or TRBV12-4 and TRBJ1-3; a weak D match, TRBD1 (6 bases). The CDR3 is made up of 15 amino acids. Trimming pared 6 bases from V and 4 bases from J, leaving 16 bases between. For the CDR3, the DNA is TGTGCCAGCAGCCCAGGGTCAGGGGTCGGAAACACCATATATTTT. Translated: CASSPGSGVGNTIYF.

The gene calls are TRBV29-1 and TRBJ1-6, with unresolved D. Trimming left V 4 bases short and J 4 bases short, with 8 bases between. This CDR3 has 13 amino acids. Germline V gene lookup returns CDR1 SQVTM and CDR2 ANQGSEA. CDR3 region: CSVGQTYNSPLHF. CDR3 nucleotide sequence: TGCAGCGTTGGCCAGACGTATAATTCACCCCTCCACTTT. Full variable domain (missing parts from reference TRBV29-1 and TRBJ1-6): SAVISQKPSRDICQRGTSLTIQCQVDSQVTMMFWYRQQPGQSLTLIATANQGSEATYESGFVIDKFPISRPNLTFSTLTVSNMSPEDSSIYLCSVGQTYNSPLHFGNGTRLTVT.

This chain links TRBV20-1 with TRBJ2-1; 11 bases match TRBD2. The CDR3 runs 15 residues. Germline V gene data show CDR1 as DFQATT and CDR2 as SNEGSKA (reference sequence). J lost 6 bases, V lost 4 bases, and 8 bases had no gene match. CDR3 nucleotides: TGCAGTGCTATACTAACTAGCGGGGGCACCAATGAGCAGTTCTTC. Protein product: CSAILTSGGTNEQFF.

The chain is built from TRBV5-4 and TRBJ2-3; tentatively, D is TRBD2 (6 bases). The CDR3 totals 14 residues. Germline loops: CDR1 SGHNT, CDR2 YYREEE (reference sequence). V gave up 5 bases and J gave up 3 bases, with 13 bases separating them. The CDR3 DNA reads TGTGCCAGCAGGGGGGGACGGACTACAGATACGCAGTATTTT. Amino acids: CASRGGRTTDTQYF. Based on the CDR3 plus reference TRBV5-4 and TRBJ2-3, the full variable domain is ETGVTQSPTHLIKTRGQQVTLRCSSQSGHNTVSWYQQALGQGPQFIFQYYREEENGRGNFPPRFSGLQFPNYSSELNVNALELDDSALYLCASRGGRTTDTQYFGPGTRLTVL.